The rows below give T cell receptor beta chains drawn from one sample of a study of OX40 agonist ivuxolimab in advanced cancers. The repertoire was sequenced with immunoSEQ multiplex PCR; TCRdb's copy has only in-frame clones and lacks some. The sample has tens of thousands of clones; 89% are singletons. The specimen was CD4+ or CD8+ T cells sorted from blood, collected in a trial of the OX40 agonist ivuxolimab. The origin of the receptors is an adult with an advanced solid tumor such as melanoma, head and neck, liver or kidney cancer. Each CDR3 is given with its conserved first and last residue. The D gene is left open where the match is weak. Clone size appears in some rows only: once, few, many, or a class for an expanded clone.

j_call,clone_size,v_call,d_call,cdr3_aa,cdr3_nt
TRBJ2-1,once,TRBV7-2,TRBD2,CASSLDWASGDNEQFF,TGTGCCAGCAGCTTAGATTGGGCTAGCGGTGACAATGAGCAGTTCTTC
TRBJ2-3,-,TRBV7-2,TRBD2,CASSLRSGGGTDTQYF,TGTGCCAGCAGCTTAAGAAGCGGGGGAGGCACAGATACGCAGTATTTT
TRBJ2-7,once,TRBV7-8,-,CASSTPGTSYEQYF,TGTGCCAGCAGCACTCCCGGGACCTCCTACGAGCAGTACTTC
TRBJ1-3,-,TRBV2,-,CASKVGAGNTIYF,TGTGCCAGCAAGGTGGGGGCTGGAAACACCATATATTTT
TRBJ2-3,-,TRBV4-2,TRBD2,CASSQDRPGRGIPHTQYF,TGTGCCAGCAGCCAAGACCGCCCCGGGCGGGGGATCCCCCATACGCAGTATTTT
TRBJ2-1,-,TRBV7-9,-,CASSLMELYNEQFF,TGTGCCAGCAGCTTAATGGAACTTTACAATGAGCAGTTCTTC
TRBJ1-2,-,TRBV4-3,TRBD1,CASSQGPGGIDYGYTF,TGCGCCAGCAGCCAAGGGCCAGGGGGGATCGACTATGGCTACACCTTC
TRBJ2-7,-,TRBV13,-,CASSPPGAHSYEQYF,TGTGCCAGCAGCCCCCCGGGGGCTCACTCCTACGAGCAGTACTTC
TRBJ2-1,-,TRBV5-1,-,CASSLLAETYNEQFF,TGCGCCAGCAGCTTGCTGGCGGAAACCTACAATGAGCAGTTCTTC
TRBJ2-7,-,TRBV5-1,TRBD1,CASSVGDRGEQYF,TGCGCCAGCAGCGTAGGGGACAGAGGCGAGCAGTACTTC
TRBJ1-4,-,TRBV6-6,-,CASTLRQLTTNEKLFF,TGTGCCAGCACTCTACGACAGCTTACAACTAATGAAAAACTGTTTTTT
TRBJ1-1,-,TRBV19,-,CASSIASQNTEAFF,TGTGCCAGTAGTATAGCTTCACAGAACACTGAAGCTTTCTTT
TRBJ2-5,-,TRBV29-1,TRBD1,CSVEDSGTGPPQYF,TGCAGCGTTGAAGACTCAGGGACAGGTCCTCCCCAGTACTTC
TRBJ1-2,-,TRBV12-2,-,CASRLGPPGGYTF,TGTGCAAGTCGCTTAGGGCCACCTGGCGGCTACACCTTC
TRBJ2-7,-,TRBV30,-,CAWSRPGTRTWEQYF,TGTGCCTGGAGCCGGCCCGGGACAAGGACGTGGGAGCAGTACTTC
TRBJ2-2,-,TRBV6-1,-,CASNGAGIANTGELFF,TGTGCCAGCAATGGAGCGGGCATCGCGAACACCGGGGAGCTGTTTTTT
TRBJ2-7,-,TRBV5-1,-,CASSLSSGSSYEQYF,TGCGCCAGCAGCTTAAGTAGCGGTAGCTCCTACGAGCAGTACTTC
TRBJ2-7,-,TRBV18,TRBD2,CASSLLAGGLYEQYF,TGTGCCAGCTCACTTCTAGCGGGAGGCCTTTACGAGCAGTACTTC
TRBJ2-7,-,TRBV28,TRBD1,CASSSGQGMSHEQYF,TGTGCCAGCAGTTCCGGACAGGGGATGAGCCACGAGCAGTACTTC
TRBJ1-6,-,TRBV4-3,-,CASSQVGNSPLHF,TGCGCCAGCAGCCAAGTGGGGAATTCACCCCTCCACTTT
TRBJ2-7,-,TRBV19,TRBD2,CASSPSGSYEQYF,TGTGCCAGTAGTCCCAGCGGGAGTTACGAGCAGTACTTC
TRBJ1-1,-,TRBV25-1,-,CASSPANTEAFF,TGTGCCAGCAGTCCAGCGAACACTGAAGCTTTCTTT
TRBJ1-3,-,TRBV4-2,-,CASSQVSGAGNTIYF,TGTGCCAGCAGCCAAGTATCCGGAGCTGGAAACACCATATATTTT
TRBJ1-1,-,TRBV5-1,-,CASSLDVTPGTEAFF,TGCGCCAGCAGCTTGGACGTAACACCCGGCACTGAAGCTTTCTTT
TRBJ1-1,once,TRBV25-1,-,CASSRGVRRRFTEAFF,TGTGCCAGCAGTCGGGGGGTCAGAAGGAGATTCACTGAAGCTTTCTTT
TRBJ1-3,-,TRBV18,-,CASSPQRAGNTIYF,TGTGCCAGCTCACCACAGAGGGCTGGAAACACCATATATTTT
TRBJ2-2,-,TRBV5-4,-,CASSLGVDGELFF,TGTGCCAGCAGCTTGGGGGTCGACGGGGAGCTGTTTTTT
TRBJ2-7,once,TRBV4-2,-,CASSKDIPYEQYF,TGTGCCAGCAGCAAGGACATTCCTTACGAGCAGTACTTC
TRBJ1-1,-,TRBV27,-,CASSLRGSKAFF,TGTGCCAGCAGCCTACGTGGCTCGAAAGCTTTCTTT
TRBJ2-7,once,TRBV7-8,TRBD2,CASSFGLAGVYEQYF,TGTGCCAGCAGCTTCGGACTAGCGGGAGTTTACGAGCAGTACTTC
TRBJ1-3,-,TRBV5-1,-,CASSSGTFSGNTIYF,TGCGCCAGCAGCTCGGGAACTTTCTCTGGAAACACCATATATTTT